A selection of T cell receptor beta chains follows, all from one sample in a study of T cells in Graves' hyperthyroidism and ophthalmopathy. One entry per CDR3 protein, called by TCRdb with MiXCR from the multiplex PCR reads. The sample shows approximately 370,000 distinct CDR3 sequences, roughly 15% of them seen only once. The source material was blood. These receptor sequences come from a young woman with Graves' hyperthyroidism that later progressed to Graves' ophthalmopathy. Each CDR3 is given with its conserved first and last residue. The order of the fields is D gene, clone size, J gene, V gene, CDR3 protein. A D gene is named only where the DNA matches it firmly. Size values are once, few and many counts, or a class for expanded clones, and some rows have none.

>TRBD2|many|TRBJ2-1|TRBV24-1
CATSDSRLAVYEQFF
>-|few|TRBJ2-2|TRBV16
CASSTEFSNTGELFF
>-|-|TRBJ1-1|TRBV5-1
CASSLDRPNTEAFF
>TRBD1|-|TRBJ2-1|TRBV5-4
CASGPQGNSYNEQFF
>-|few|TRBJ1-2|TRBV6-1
CASSPRGGPNYGYTF
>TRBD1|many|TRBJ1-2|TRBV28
CASSSRTGSGYTF
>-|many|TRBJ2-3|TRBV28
CASSSLGGPGGTDTQYF
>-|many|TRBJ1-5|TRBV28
CASSSKGPQQYSNQPQHF
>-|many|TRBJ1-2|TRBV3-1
CASSVPGTAPAFYGYTF
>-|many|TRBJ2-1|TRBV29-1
CSVNFLNEQFF
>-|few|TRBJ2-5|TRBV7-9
CASSLGFRLALQEETQYF
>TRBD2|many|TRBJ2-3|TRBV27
CASSAGTSGFTDTQYF
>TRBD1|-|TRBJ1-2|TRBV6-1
CASSESGQDYGYTF
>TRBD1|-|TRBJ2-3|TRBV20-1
CSARDPGQVVDTQYF
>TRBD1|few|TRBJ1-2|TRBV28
CASSPRIGTGGPVNYGYTF
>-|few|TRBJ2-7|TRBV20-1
CSARLGHEQYF
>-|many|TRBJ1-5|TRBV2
CASSITGNQPQHF
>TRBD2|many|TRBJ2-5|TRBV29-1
CSVELAGGAKETQYF
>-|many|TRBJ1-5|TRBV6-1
CASKVTDLSNQPQHF
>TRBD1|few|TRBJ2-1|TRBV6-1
CASSEGDGTGSNEQFF
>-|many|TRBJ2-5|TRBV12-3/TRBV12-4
CASSSTGGLGGSGRRGETQYF
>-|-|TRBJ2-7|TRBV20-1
CSAGDNVYEQYF
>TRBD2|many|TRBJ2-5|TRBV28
CASRDGLAQETQYF
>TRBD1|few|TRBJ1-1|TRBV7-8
CASSPPGGWNTEAFF
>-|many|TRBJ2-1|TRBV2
CASRDPGSSYNEQFF
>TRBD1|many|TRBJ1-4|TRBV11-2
CASRPKTGETNEKLFF
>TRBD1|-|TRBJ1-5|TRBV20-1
CSATWADRQGQPQHF
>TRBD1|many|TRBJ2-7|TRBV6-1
CASTGDRAYEQYF
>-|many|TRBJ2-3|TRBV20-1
CSARDELAQDTDTQYF
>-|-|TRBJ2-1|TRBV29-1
CSVGAYNEQFF
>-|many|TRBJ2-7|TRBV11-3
CASSLPRGLGEQYF
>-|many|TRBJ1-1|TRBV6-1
CASSPTEGGTEAFF
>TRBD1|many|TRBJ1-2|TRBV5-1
CASRGTEAIYGYTF
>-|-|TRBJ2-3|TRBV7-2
CASSLYDSSTDTQYF
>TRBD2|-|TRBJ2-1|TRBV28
CASSLLAGGYNEQLF
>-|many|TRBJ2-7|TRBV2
CASTEGPDGQASYEQYF
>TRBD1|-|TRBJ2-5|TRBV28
CASSRYRGLKLNSRTQYF
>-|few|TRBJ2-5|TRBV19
CAIQETQYF
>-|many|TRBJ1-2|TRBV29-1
CSVGGGIGYGYTF
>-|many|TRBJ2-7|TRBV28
CASTERELFEQYF
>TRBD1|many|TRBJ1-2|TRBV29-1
CSVIVPGGYGYTF
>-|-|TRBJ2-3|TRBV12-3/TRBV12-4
CASSLLERAADTQYF
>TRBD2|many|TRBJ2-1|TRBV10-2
CASTAAGAGNEQFF
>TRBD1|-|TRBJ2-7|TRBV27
CASSKNRGTGSYEQYF